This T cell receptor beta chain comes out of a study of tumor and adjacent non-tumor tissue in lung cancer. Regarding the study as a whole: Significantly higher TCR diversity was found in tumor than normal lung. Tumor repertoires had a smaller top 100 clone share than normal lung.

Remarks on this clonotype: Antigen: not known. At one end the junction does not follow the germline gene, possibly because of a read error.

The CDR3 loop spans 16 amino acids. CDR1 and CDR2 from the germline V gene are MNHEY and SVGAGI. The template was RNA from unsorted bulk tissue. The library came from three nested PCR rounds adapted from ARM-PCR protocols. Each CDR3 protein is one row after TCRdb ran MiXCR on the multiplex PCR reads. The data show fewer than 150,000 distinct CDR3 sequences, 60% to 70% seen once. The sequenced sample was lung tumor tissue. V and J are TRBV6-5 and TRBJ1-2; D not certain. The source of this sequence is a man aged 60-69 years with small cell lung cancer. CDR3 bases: TGTACCAGGAGAAAGTGGATGGCGGGTTCTAACTATGGCTACACCTTC. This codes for CTRRKWMAGSNYGYTF.